This T cell receptor (beta chain) stems from a study of blood T cell repertoires in COVID-19. Only in-frame clones appear in the TCRdb table, and some are missing; sequencing was by immunoSEQ multiplex PCR. Of some 250,000 clones detected, about 85% appear once; the ten largest clones hold roughly 2%. Germline V gene sequence: CDR1 MNHNS, CDR2 SASEGT. The CDR3 has 18 residues. Details on this clone: Mismatch with germline at one junction end may stem from a read error.

This receptor was obtained from a man in his thirties or forties who had recovered from COVID-19. The chain joins TRBV6-1 to TRBJ2-6, with 7 nucleotides matching TRBD1. Sequences were obtained from peripheral blood. For the CDR3, the DNA is TGTGCCAGCACTGAAGAGGGACAGATAATTACTGGGGCCAACGTCCTGACTTTC. Its translation: CASTEEGQIITGANVLTF.